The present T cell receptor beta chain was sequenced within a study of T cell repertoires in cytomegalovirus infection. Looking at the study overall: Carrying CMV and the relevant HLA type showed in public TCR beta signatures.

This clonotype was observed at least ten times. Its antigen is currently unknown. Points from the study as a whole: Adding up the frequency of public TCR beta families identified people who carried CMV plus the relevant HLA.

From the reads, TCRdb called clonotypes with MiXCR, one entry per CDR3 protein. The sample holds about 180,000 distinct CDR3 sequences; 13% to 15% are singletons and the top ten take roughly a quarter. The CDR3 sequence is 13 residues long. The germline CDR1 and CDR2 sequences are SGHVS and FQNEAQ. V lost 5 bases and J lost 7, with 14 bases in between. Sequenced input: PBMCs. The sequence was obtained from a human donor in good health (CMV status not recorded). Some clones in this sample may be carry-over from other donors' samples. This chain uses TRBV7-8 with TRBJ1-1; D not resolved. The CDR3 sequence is CASSPLPIGEAFF. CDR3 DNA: TGTGCCAGCAGCCCCCTTCCTATTGGTGAAGCTTTCTTT.